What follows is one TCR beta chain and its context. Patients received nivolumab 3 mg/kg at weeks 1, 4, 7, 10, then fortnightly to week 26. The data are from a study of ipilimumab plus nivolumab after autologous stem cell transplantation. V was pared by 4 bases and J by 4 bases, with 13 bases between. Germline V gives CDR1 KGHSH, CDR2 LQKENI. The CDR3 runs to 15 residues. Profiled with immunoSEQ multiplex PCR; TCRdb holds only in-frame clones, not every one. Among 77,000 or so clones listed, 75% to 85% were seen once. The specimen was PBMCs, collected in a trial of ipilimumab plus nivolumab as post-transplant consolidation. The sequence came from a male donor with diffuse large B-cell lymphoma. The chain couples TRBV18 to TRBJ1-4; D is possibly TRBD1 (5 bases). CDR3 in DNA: TGTGCCAGCTCACGTTCCGCAGGGCTTAATGAAAAACTGTTTTTT. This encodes CASSRSAGLNEKLFF. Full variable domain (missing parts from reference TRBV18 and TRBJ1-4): NAGVMQNPRHLVRRRGQEARLRCSPMKGHSHVYWYRQLPEEGLKFMVYLQKENIIDESGMPKERFSAEFPKEGPSILRIQQVVRGDSAAYFCASSRSAGLNEKLFFGSGTQLSVL.